These T cell receptor beta chains were read from a single sample in a study of T cells after somatic rescue of genetic block. Assay: immunoSEQ multiplex PCR; the TCRdb copy retains only in-frame clones and omits some. The sample has about 10,000 clones, around 70% seen once; the top ten hold about 20%. Sequenced material: peripheral blood mononuclear cells (PBMCs). Every receptor here comes from a boy younger than 18. Both conserved end residues are part of each CDR3. A D gene is named only where the DNA matches it firmly. Expanded clones are given a class, and other clones once, few, many or no size at all.

cdr3_aa,cdr3_nt,d_call,v_call,clone_size,j_call
CSVTSGQETQYF,TGCAGCGTAACTAGCGGCCAAGAGACCCAGTACTTC,TRBD2,TRBV29-1,-,TRBJ2-5
CASSKTGRSYEQYF,TGTGCCAGCAGCAAGACAGGTCGATCCTACGAGCAGTACTTC,-,TRBV28,-,TRBJ2-7
CAIGQGGYEQYF,TGTGCCATCGGACAGGGTGGCTACGAGCAGTACTTC,TRBD1,TRBV10-3,few,TRBJ2-7
CASSLVTEAFF,TGTGCCAGCTCACTGGTCACTGAAGCTTTCTTT,-,TRBV18,once,TRBJ1-1
CSVETADTQYF,TGCAGCGTTGAAACAGCAGATACGCAGTATTTT,-,TRBV29-1,-,TRBJ2-3
CASSFTGQISYEQYF,TGCGCCAGCAGCTTTACGGGACAGATCTCCTACGAGCAGTACTTC,TRBD1,TRBV5-1,-,TRBJ2-7
CASSIDRTPPPVYNEQFF,TGTGCCAGTAGTATAGACCGGACCCCGCCGCCCGTCTACAATGAGCAGTTCTTC,-,TRBV19,medium-sized,TRBJ2-1
CASSGTPGTPVEQYF,TGTGCCAGCAGCGGAACCCCTGGGACCCCCGTCGAGCAGTACTTC,-,TRBV6-5,-,TRBJ2-7
CASIPVAGGETQYF,TGTGCCAGCATCCCGGTTGCGGGGGGGGAGACCCAGTACTTC,TRBD2,TRBV11-2,-,TRBJ2-5
CASSVTNTGELFF,TGTGCCAGCAGCGTAACGAACACCGGGGAGCTGTTTTTT,-,TRBV9,medium-sized,TRBJ2-2
CASSIVGGAGTGELFF,TGTGCCAGTAGTATAGTAGGGGGAGCGGGCACCGGGGAGCTGTTTTTT,-,TRBV19,few,TRBJ2-2
CASSPGHSTYLTGELFF,TGTGCCAGCAGTCCGGGACACTCTACTTATCTCACCGGGGAGCTGTTTTTT,-,TRBV25-1,medium-sized,TRBJ2-2
CASSFLTNRGHWTGSSTDTQYF,TGTGCCAGCAGTTTTTTGACAAATCGGGGCCACTGGACAGGATCTAGCACAGATACGCAGTATTTT,TRBD1,TRBV27,-,TRBJ2-3
CAVAVTGGGTGELFF,TGTGCCGTGGCCGTGACAGGGGGCGGCACCGGGGAGCTGTTTTTT,TRBD1,TRBV7-9,-,TRBJ2-2
CASSFYITGELFF,TGTGCCAGCAGCTTCTATATTACCGGGGAGCTGTTTTTT,-,TRBV5-5,large,TRBJ2-2
CASSLGGRGNEQFF,TGTGCCAGCAGTCTTGGCGGGAGGGGAAATGAGCAGTTCTTC,TRBD2,TRBV6-5,once,TRBJ2-1
CASTTFTGGGEKLFF,TGTGCCAGCACCACTTTTACAGGGGGCGGTGAAAAACTGTTTTTT,TRBD1,TRBV27,medium-sized,TRBJ1-4
CASRLMENEKLFF,TGTGCAAGTCGCTTAATGGAGAATGAAAAACTGTTTTTT,-,TRBV12-2,few,TRBJ1-4
CASSQGLVYNEQFF,TGCGCCAGCAGCCAAGGGTTAGTATACAATGAGCAGTTCTTC,-,TRBV4-1,-,TRBJ2-1
CASSPGLAGGLYEQYF,TGTGCCAGCAGCCCGGGACTAGCGGGGGGACTGTACGAGCAGTACTTC,TRBD2,TRBV14,-,TRBJ2-7
CASTGHRLNYGYTF,TGTGCCAGCACCGGCCATAGACTAAACTATGGCTACACCTTC,-,TRBV6-6,-,TRBJ1-2
CASSIGYGYTF,TGTGCCAGTAGTATTGGCTATGGCTACACCTTC,-,TRBV19,once,TRBJ1-2
CAWSLGRYEQYF,TGTGCCTGGAGTCTGGGACGCTACGAGCAGTACTTC,-,TRBV30,-,TRBJ2-7
CASSPDTPPYEQYF,TGTGCCAGTAGTCCGGACACTCCCCCCTACGAGCAGTACTTC,-,TRBV19,-,TRBJ2-7
CASSGPMTGGRSNQPQHF,TGTGCCAGCAGTGGCCCGATGACAGGGGGCAGGAGCAATCAGCCCCAGCATTTT,TRBD1,TRBV6-4,-,TRBJ1-5
CASSYSPGPNQPQHF,TGTGCCAGCAGTTACTCTCCAGGACCCAATCAGCCCCAGCATTTT,-,TRBV6-5,-,TRBJ1-5
CAWSRSFSNQPQHF,TGTGCCTGGAGTCGATCCTTTAGCAATCAGCCCCAGCATTTT,-,TRBV30,-,TRBJ1-5
CASSFLAGVGNEQFF,TGTGCCAGCAGCTTCCTAGCGGGAGTAGGTAATGAGCAGTTCTTC,TRBD2,TRBV7-8,few,TRBJ2-1
CASSLGTVGQSRANVLTF,TGTGCCAGCAGCTTGGGAACTGTAGGACAAAGTCGGGCCAACGTCCTGACTTTC,-,TRBV12-1,-,TRBJ2-6
CASTLLLPDRGQETQYF,TGTGCCAGCACCCTCCTTCTCCCGGACAGGGGCCAAGAGACCCAGTACTTC,TRBD1,TRBV27,-,TRBJ2-5
CASSEGSSGRSTDTQYF,TGTGCCAGCAGTGAGGGGTCTAGCGGGAGAAGCACAGATACGCAGTATTTT,TRBD2,TRBV2,few,TRBJ2-3
CASSLWRNEQYF,TGTGCCAGCAGTTTATGGAGAAATGAGCAGTACTTC,-,TRBV28,-,TRBJ2-7
CASSFLAGGPYEQYF,TGCGCCAGCAGCTTTCTAGCGGGAGGGCCATACGAGCAGTACTTC,TRBD2,TRBV5-1,-,TRBJ2-7
CASSLLRGAYEQYF,TGTGCCAGCAGTTTGCTCAGGGGGGCCTACGAGCAGTACTTC,-,TRBV28,few,TRBJ2-7
CATSWEAMNTEAFF,TGTGCCACCAGCTGGGAGGCCATGAACACTGAAGCTTTCTTT,-,TRBV15,-,TRBJ1-1
CASSRTGPTGELFF,TGTGCCAGCAGTCGGACAGGGCCCACCGGGGAGCTGTTTTTT,TRBD1,TRBV7-7,-,TRBJ2-2
CASSPPRLASSYNEQFF,TGTGCCAGCTCACCACCCAGACTAGCGAGCTCCTACAATGAGCAGTTCTTC,TRBD2,TRBV18,-,TRBJ2-1
CASSERRWFQETQYF,TGTGCCAGCAGTGAAAGGAGGTGGTTCCAAGAGACCCAGTACTTC,-,TRBV2,-,TRBJ2-5
CASSLTSRQGTNTQYF,TGTGCCAGCAGCTTAACGAGTAGACAGGGGACAAATACGCAGTATTTT,TRBD1,TRBV7-3,-,TRBJ2-3
CASSLTASTDTQYF,TGCGCCAGCAGCTTGACAGCTAGCACAGATACGCAGTATTTT,-,TRBV5-1,-,TRBJ2-3